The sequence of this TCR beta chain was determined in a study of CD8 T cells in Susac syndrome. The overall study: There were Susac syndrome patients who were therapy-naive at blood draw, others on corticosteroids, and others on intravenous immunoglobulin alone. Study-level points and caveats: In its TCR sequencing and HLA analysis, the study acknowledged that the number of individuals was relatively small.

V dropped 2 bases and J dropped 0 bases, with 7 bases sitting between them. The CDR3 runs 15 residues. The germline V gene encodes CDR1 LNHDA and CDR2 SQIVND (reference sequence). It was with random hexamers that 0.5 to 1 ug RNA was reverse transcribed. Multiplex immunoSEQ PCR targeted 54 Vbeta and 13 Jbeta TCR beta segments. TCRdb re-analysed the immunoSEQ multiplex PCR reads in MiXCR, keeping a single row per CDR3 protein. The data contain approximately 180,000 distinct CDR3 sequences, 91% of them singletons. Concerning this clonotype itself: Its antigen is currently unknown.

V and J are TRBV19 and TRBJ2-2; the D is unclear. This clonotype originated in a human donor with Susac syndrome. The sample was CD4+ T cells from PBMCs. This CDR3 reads CASSIQVPNTGELFF. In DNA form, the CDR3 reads TGTGCCAGTAGTATACAGGTACCGAACACCGGGGAGCTGTTTTTT.